This entry lists 2 T cell receptor beta chains sequenced from one sample in a study of blood T cell repertoires in COVID-19. Using immunoSEQ multiplex PCR, the repertoire was profiled, and TCRdb retains in-frame clones only, with some absent. The top ten clones hold approximately 2% of a sample with over 100,000 clones, nearly 70% of them seen once. What was sequenced was peripheral blood. The receptors come from a woman between 65 and 79 years old with acute or convalescent COVID-19.

A few counts support this clone. At one end, the junction sequence differs from germline, possibly due to a read error. The chain combines TRBV10-3 with TRBJ2-7, with D possibly TRBD1 on 7 matching bases. This CDR3 comprises 11 residues. The germline CDR1 and CDR2 sequences are ENHRY and SYGVKD. The CDR3 DNA is TGTGCCATCAGTGGCGGGACAGTGGAGGACTTC. Its protein is CAISGGTVEDF.

The CDR3 sequence: CASSESNSYEQYF. The CDR3 DNA follows: TGCGCCAGCAGTGAGTCGAACAGCTACGAGCAGTACTTC. This sequence joins TRBV10-1 and TRBJ2-7; D is uncertain. Trimming shortened V by 0 bases and J by 3 bases, and 6 bases separated the two germline ends. This CDR3 is 13 amino acids long. Germline V gives CDR1 WNHNN, CDR2 SYGVQD (reference sequence).